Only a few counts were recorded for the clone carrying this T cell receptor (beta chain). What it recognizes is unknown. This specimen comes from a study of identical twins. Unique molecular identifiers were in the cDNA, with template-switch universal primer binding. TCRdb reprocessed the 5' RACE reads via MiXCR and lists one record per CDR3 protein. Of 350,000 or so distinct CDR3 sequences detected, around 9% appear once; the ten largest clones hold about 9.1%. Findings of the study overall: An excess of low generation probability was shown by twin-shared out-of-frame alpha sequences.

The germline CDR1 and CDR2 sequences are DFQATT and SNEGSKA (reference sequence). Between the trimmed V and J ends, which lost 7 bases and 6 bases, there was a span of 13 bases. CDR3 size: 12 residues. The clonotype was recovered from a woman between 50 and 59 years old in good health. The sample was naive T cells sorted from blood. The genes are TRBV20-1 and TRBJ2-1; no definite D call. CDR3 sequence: CSGGPGGNEQFF. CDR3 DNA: TGCAGTGGTGGGCCTGGTGGCAATGAGCAGTTCTTC.